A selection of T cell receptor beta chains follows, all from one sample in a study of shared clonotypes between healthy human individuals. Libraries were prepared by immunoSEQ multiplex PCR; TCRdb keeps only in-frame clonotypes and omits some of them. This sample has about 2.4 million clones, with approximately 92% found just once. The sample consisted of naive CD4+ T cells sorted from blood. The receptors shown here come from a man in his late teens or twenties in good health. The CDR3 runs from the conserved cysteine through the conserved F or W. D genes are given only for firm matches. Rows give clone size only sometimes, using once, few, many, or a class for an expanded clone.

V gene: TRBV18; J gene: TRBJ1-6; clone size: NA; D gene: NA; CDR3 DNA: TGTGCCAGCTCTCCCTACGAAGGGGCTAATTCACCCCTCCACTTT; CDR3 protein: CASSPYEGANSPLHF
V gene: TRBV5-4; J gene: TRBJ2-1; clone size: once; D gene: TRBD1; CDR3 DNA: TGTGCCAGCAGCCTACCCAAAGGGGGCCGGGAGCAGTTCTTC; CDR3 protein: CASSLPKGGREQFF
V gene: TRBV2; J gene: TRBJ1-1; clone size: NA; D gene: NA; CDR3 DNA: TGTGCCAGCACTATGACGGGGGGGGAAACTGAAGCTTTCTTT; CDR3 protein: CASTMTGGETEAFF
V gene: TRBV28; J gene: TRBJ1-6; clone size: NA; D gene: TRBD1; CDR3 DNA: TGTGCCAGCAGACTAGGGGACAGGGGAACCTCACCCCTCCACTTT; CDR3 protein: CASRLGDRGTSPLHF
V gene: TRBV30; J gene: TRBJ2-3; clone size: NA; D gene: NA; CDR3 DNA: TGTGCCTGGAGTGTAGGCGGGCCTAGCACAGATACGCAGTATTTT; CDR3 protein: CAWSVGGPSTDTQYF
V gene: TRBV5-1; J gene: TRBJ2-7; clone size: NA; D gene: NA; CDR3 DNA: TGCGCCAGCAGCTTGGACCTAGCCCCCTACGAGCAGTACTTC; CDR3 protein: CASSLDLAPYEQYF
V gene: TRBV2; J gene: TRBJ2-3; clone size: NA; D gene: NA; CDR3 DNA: TGTGCCAGCAGCCGCGGTGGGTTTGCAGATACGCAGTATTTT; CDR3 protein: CASSRGGFADTQYF
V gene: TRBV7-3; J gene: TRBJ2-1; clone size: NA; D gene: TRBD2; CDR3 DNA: TGTGCCAGCAGCCCTCGCGGGGGTATATACAATGAGCAGTTCTTC; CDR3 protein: CASSPRGGIYNEQFF
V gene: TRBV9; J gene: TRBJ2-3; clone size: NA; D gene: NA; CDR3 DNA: TGTGCCAGCAGCGTAGCCGGCAGGGTGAGCACAGATACGCAGTATTTT; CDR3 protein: CASSVAGRVSTDTQYF
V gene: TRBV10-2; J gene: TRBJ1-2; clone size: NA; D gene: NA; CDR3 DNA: TGCGCCAGCAGTGAGTCGGCAGCAACCTACTATGGCTACACCTTC; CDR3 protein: CASSESAATYYGYTF
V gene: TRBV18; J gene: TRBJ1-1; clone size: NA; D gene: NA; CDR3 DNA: TGTGCCAGCTCACCACCAACGGTCGGGGTTGAAGCTTTCTTT; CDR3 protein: CASSPPTVGVEAFF
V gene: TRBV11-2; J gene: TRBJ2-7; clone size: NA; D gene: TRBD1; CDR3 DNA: TGTGCCAGCAGCGCTACGGGACAGGGGGCCTACGAGCAGTACTTC; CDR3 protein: CASSATGQGAYEQYF
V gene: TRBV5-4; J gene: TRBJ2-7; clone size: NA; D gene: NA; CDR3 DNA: TGTGCCAGCAGCTTGGGATACGAGCAGTACTTC; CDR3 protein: CASSLGYEQYF
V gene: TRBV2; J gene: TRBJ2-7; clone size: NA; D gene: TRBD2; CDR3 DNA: TGTGCCAGCAGTGACCCCGCGGGGGGCGCGTACGAGCAGTACTTC; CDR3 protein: CASSDPAGGAYEQYF
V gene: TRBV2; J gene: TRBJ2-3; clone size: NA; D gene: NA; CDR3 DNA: TGTGCCAGCAGTGAGATCCGCACAGATACGCAGTATTTT; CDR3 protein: CASSEIRTDTQYF
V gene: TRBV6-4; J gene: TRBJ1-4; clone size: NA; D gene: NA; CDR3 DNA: TGTGCCAGCAGTGAACAAAACGGGCTAAAGGGGGAAAAACTGTTTTTT; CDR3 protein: CASSEQNGLKGEKLFF
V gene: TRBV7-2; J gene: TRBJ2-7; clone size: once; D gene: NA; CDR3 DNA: TGTGCCAGCAGCTTAGGTGTTGGGAACTACGAGCAGTACTTC; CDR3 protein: CASSLGVGNYEQYF
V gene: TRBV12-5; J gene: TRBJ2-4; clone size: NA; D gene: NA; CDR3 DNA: TGTGCTAGTGGCCGCGGACAAGGGGTGGACATTCAGTACTTC; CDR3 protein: CASGRGQGVDIQYF
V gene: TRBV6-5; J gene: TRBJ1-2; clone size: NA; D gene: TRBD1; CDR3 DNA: TGTGCCAGCAGTTACGGGGCAGGGGGTAACTATGGCTACACCTTC; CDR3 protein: CASSYGAGGNYGYTF
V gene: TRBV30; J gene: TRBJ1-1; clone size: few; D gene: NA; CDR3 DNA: TGTGCCTGGAGTGTTTCCTGGGGGGGAGAAGCTTTCTTT; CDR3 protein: CAWSVSWGGEAFF
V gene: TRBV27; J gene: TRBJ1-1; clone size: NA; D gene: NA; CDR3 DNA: TGTGCCAGCAGTTTTGAGGGCTTGAACACTGAAGCTTTCTTT; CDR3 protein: CASSFEGLNTEAFF
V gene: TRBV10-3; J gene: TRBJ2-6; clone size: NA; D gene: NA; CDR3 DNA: TGTGCCATCAGTGGAAATCGTCCAGGAACCTCTGGGGCCAACGTCCTGACTTTC; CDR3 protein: CAISGNRPGTSGANVLTF
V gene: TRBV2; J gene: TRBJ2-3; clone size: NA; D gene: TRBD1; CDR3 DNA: TGTGCCAGCAACCGGGACAGGGGCACAGATACGCAGTATTTT; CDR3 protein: CASNRDRGTDTQYF
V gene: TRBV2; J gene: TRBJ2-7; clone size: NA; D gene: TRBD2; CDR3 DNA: TGTGCCAGCAGCACTAGCGGGAGTGGGTACGAGCAGTACTTC; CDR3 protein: CASSTSGSGYEQYF
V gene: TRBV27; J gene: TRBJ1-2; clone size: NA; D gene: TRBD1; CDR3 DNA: TGTGCCAGCAGTTTACTCGGGACAGAAAACTATGGCTACACCTTC; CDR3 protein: CASSLLGTENYGYTF
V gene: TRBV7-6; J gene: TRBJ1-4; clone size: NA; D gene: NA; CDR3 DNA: TGTGCCAGCAGCTTCTCCGGTCATGAAAAACTGTTTTTT; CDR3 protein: CASSFSGHEKLFF
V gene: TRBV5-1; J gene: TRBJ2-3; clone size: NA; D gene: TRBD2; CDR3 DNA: TGCGCCAGCAGCTTGGCAAGCGGGGGGGCGACAGATACGCAGTATTTT; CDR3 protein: CASSLASGGATDTQYF
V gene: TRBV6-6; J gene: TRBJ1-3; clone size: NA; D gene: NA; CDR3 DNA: TGTGCCAGCAGTTACCTTTACGAAGGAAACACCATATATTTT; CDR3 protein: CASSYLYEGNTIYF
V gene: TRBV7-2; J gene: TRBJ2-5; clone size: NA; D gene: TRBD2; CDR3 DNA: TGTGCCAGCAGCTCCGGACTAGCGCTAGGACAGTACTTC; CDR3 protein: CASSSGLALGQYF
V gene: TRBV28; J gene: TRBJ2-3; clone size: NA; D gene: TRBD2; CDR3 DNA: TGTGCCAGCAGTCTGTGGGCCGCCAGCGGGGGGCGCACAGATACGCAGTATTTT; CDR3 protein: CASSLWAASGGRTDTQYF
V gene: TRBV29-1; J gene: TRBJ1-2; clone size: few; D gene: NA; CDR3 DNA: TGCAGCGCAGACTGGGGAATCAACTATGGCTACACCTTC; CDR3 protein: CSADWGINYGYTF
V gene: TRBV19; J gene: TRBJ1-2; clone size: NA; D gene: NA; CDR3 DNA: TGTGCCAGTAGTGAGCAAGCGACGGGGGCCTATGGCTACACCTTC; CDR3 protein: CASSEQATGAYGYTF
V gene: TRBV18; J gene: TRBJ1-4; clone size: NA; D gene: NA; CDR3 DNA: TGTGCCAGCTCGAACGAGGGGGGGCGCAATGAAAAACTGTTTTTT; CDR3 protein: CASSNEGGRNEKLFF
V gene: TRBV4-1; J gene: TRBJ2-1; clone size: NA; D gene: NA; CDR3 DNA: TGCGCCAGCAGCCAATTGGTGTACAATGAGCAGTTCTTC; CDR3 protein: CASSQLVYNEQFF
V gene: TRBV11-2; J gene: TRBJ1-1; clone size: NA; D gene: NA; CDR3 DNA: TGTGCCAGCAGCACCTTGCGGGGCTTGAACACTGAAGCTTTCTTT; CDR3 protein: CASSTLRGLNTEAFF
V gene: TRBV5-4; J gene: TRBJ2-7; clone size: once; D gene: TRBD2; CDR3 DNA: TGTGCCAGCAGCTTACGGACTAGCGGTATAAACGAGCAGTACTTC; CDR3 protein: CASSLRTSGINEQYF
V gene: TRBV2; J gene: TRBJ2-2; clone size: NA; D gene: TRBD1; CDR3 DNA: TGTGCCATCCTGTGGACAGGGAGGCTCGCCGGGGAGCTGTTTTTT; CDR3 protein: CAILWTGRLAGELFF
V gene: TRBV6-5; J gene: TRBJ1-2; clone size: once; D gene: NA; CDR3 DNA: TGTGCCACCGGAAGGAGTGGCTACACCTTC; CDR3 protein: CATGRSGYTF
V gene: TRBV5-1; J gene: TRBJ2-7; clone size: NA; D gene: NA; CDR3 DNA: TGCGCCAGCAGCTTGGATCCCGGATCAACCTACGAGCAGTACTTC; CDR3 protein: CASSLDPGSTYEQYF
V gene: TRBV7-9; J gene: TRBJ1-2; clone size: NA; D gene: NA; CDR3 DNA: TGTGCCAGCAGCCGGACAGTTTATGGCTACACCTTC; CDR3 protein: CASSRTVYGYTF